This T cell receptor (beta chain) was identified during a study of cytomegalovirus exposure and HLA in healthy donors. Regarding the study as a whole: Across donors, presence/absence analyses took sequencing depth to be roughly uniform. In a later analysis, DRB1 alleles had the most associated TCRs; HLA-C alleles the fewest. Looking again later, the authors saw that most CMV-associated TCR beta chains seemed HLA-restricted.

For this clone: Antigen: not known.

With 60 Vbeta and 13 Jbeta primers, the PCR was carried out. TCRdb keeps only in-frame clones here, not all; method: immunoSEQ multiplex PCR. The profile shows about 140,000 clones, approximately 80% of them singletons. The ends were cut back, 3 bases at V and 3 bases at J, with 8 bases in the middle. The germline V gene encodes CDR1 LNHDA and CDR2 SQIVND (reference sequence). The CDR3 has 13 residues. The rearrangement links TRBV19 to TRBJ2-5; D might be TRBD1 (5 bases). This clonotype was obtained from a woman in her thirties or forties in good health and CMV-seropositive. The specimen was PBMCs. Written as DNA, the CDR3 is TGTGCCAGTAGTATGGACACCGAAGAGACCCAGTACTTC. It yields the protein CASSMDTEETQYF.